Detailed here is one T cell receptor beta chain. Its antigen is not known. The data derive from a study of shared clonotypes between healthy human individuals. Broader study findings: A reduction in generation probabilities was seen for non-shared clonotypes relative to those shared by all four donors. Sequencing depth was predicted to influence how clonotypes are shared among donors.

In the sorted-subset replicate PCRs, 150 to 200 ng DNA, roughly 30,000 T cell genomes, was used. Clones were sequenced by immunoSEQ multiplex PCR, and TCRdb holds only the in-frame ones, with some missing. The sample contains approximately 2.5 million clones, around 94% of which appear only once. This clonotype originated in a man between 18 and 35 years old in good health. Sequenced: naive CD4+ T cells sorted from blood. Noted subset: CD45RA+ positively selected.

The CDR3 sequence: CASSLVREPYEQYF. Written as DNA, the CDR3 is TGTGCCAGCAGCTTGGTTAGGGAACCCTACGAGCAGTACTTC. This sequence joins TRBV5-6 and TRBJ2-7; D is undetermined. Germline-derived CDR1 and CDR2 are SGHDT and YYEEEE. Trimming removed 0 bases at V and 2 bases at J, with 9 bases between. CDR3 length: 14 residues. The entire variable domain, with the rest obtained from reference TRBV5-6 and TRBJ2-7, is as follows: DAGVTQSPTHLIKTRGQQVTLRCSPKSGHDTVSWYQQALGQGPQFIFQYYEEEERQRGNFPDRFSGHQFPNYSSELNVNALLLGDSALYLCASSLVREPYEQYFGPGTRLTVT.